Below are 3 T cell receptor beta chains sequenced from a single sample in a study of glioma-infiltrating T cells. The iRepertoire nested amplicon-rescue multiplex PCR amplified TCR alpha and beta CDR3s from RNA. TCRdb re-called the multiplex PCR reads through MiXCR, storing one row per CDR3 protein. The table lists more than 110,000 distinct CDR3 sequences, about 39% of them singletons. Material for sequencing was glioma tissue, nonneoplastic brain tissue, or PBMCs (not recorded which). The origin of the receptors is a human donor with low-grade glioma or glioblastoma, undergoing nonglioma brain surgery, or in good health (not recorded which).

This clonotype showed up just a few times. The chain combines TRBV7-2 with TRBJ2-5; the match to TRBD1 covers 8 bases. The V and J ends lost 0 bases and 6 bases, in that order; junction bases with no gene match: 6. Germline V CDR1 and CDR2: SGHTA, FQGNSA. CDR3 size: 15 residues. As DNA, the CDR3 is TGTGCCAGCAGCTTAGCCACAGGGGGTAGGCAGACCCAGTACTTC. This translates into CASSLATGGRQTQYF. Supplemented by reference TRBV7-2 and TRBJ2-5, the full variable domain reads GAGVSQSPSNKVTEKGKDVELRCDPISGHTALYWYRQSLGQGLEFLIYFQGNSAPDKSGLPSDRFSAERTGGSVSTLTIQRTQQEDSAVYLCASSLATGGRQTQYFGPGTRLLVL.

This clonotype was recorded a few times. V and J are TRBV20-1 and TRBJ1-2; 11 nucleotides line up with TRBD1. V was pared by 3 bases and J by 13 bases, with 7 bases of the junction left unmatched. The CDR3 length is 12 residues. Germline V gives CDR1 DFQATT, CDR2 SNEGSKA (reference sequence). The CDR3 DNA is TGCAGTGCTAGCGGAGGACAGGGGGCCCGCACCTTC. Its translation is CSASGGQGARTF.

This clonotype was seen ten or more times. The V gene is TRBV6-1, the J gene TRBJ2-7, with D tentatively TRBD1 (5 bases). V was shortened by 2 bases and J by 3 bases, with 11 bases between the two germline ends. Germline values: CDR1 MNHNS, CDR2 SASEGT. This CDR3 is built from 14 residues. CDR3 amino acids: CASSETQGNYEQYF. As DNA, the CDR3 is TGTGCCAGCAGTGAAACCCAGGGAAACTACGAGCAGTACTTC.